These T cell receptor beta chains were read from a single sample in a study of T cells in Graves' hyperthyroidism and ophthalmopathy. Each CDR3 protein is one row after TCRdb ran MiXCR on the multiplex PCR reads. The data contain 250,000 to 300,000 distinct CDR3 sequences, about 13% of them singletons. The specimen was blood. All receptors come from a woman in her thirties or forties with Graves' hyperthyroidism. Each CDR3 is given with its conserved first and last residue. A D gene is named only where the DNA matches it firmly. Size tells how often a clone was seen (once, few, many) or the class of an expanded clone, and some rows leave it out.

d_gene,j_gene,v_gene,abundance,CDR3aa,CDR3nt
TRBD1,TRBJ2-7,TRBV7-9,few,CASSLAGQGFSEQYF,TGTGCCAGCAGCTTAGCGGGACAGGGATTCTCCGAGCAGTACTTC
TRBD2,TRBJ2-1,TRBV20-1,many,CSAPLAGPLNEQFF,TGCAGTGCGCCACTAGCGGGGCCCCTCAACGAGCAGTTCTTC
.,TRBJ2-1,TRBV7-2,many,CASSLNSPGYEQFF,TGTGCCAGCAGCCTCAACTCTCCAGGGTATGAGCAGTTCTTC
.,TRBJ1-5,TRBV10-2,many,CASSPSPSGQPQHF,TGCGCCAGCAGCCCGTCGCCCTCGGGACAGCCCCAGCATTTT
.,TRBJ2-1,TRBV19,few,CASGGASRDEQFF,TGTGCCAGTGGGGGGGCGTCGCGGGATGAGCAGTTCTTC
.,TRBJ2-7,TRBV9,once,CASSVTGNAYEQYF,TGTGCCAGCAGCGTAACAGGGAATGCCTACGAGCAGTACTTC
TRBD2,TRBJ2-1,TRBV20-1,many,CSASREGRNEQFF,TGCAGTGCTAGCCGGGAGGGCCGCAATGAGCAGTTCTTC
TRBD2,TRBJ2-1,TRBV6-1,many,CASGASGSATNEQFF,TGTGCCAGCGGGGCTAGCGGGAGCGCCACGAATGAGCAGTTCTTC
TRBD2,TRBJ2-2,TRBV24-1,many,CASSRGGNGELFF,TGTGCCTCTTCCCGGGGGGGAAACGGGGAGCTGTTTTTT
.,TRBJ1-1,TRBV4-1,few,CASSPRAPLGTEAFF,TGCGCCAGCAGCCCGCGGGCCCCTCTGGGAACTGAAGCTTTCTTT
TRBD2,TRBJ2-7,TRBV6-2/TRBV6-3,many,CASSYTQLAGSYEQYF,TGTGCCAGCAGTTACACCCAACTAGCGGGTTCATACGAGCAGTACTTC
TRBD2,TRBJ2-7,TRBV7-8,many,CASSLDRWRETYEQYF,TGTGCCAGCAGCTTAGACAGGTGGCGGGAGACGTACGAGCAGTACTTC
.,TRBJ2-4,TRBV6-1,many,CATMGGRDAKNIQYF,TGTGCCACCATGGGGGGGCGCGATGCCAAAAACATTCAGTACTTC
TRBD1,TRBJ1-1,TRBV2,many,CASRDREGNTEAFF,TGTGCCAGCAGAGACAGGGAGGGAAACACTGAAGCTTTCTTT
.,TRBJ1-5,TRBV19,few,CASVARGNQPQHF,TGTGCCAGTGTAGCGAGGGGCAATCAGCCCCAGCATTTT
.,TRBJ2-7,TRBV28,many,CASSLEETYEQYF,TGTGCCAGCAGTTTGGAGGAAACCTACGAGCAGTACTTC
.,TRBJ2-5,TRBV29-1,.,CSVDVGTGETQYF,TGCAGCGTTGACGTGGGGACGGGAGAGACCCAGTACTTC
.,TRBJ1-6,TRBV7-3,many,CASSRSGGSPLHF,TGTGCCAGCAGCCGCTCGGGAGGTTCACCCCTCCACTTT
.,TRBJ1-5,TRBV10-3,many,CAISVGGDEPQHF,TGTGCCATCAGTGTGGGAGGGGACGAGCCCCAGCATTTT
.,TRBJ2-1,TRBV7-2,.,CASSLALGGNEQFF,TGTGCCAGCAGCTTAGCGCTAGGGGGCAATGAGCAGTTCTTC
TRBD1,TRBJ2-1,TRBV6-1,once,CASSEAGTGRPSSYNEQFF,TGTGCCAGCAGTGAAGCCGGGACAGGGCGCCCTTCGTCCTACAATGAGCAGTTCTTC
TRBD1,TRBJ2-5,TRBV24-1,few,CATSMGTGAQETQYF,TGTGCCACCAGTATGGGGACAGGAGCTCAAGAGACCCAGTACTTC
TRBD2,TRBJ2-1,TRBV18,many,CASSLAGENEQFF,TGTGCCAGCTCACTAGCGGGAGAGAATGAGCAGTTCTTC
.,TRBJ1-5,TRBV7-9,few,CASSLQGVHQPQHF,TGTGCCAGCAGCTTACAGGGTGTCCATCAGCCCCAGCATTTT
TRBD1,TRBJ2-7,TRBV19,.,CASRMDRGHEQYF,TGTGCCAGTAGGATGGACAGGGGCCACGAGCAGTACTTC
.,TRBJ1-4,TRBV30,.,CAWSVAGGWEKLFF,TGTGCCTGGAGTGTAGCAGGAGGTTGGGAAAAACTGTTTTTT
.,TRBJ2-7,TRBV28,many,CASSSSTYEQYF,TGTGCCAGCAGTTCCTCCACCTACGAGCAGTACTTC
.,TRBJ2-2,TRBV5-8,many,CASSFSSVTGELFF,TGTGCCAGCAGCTTTTCCTCGGTCACCGGGGAGCTGTTTTTT
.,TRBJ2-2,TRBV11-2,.,CTSRGLGELFF,TGTACCAGCAGAGGTTTAGGGGAGCTGTTTTTT
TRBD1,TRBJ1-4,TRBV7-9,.,CASSRQGMEEKLFF,TGTGCCAGCAGCCGACAGGGGATGGAAGAAAAACTGTTTTTT
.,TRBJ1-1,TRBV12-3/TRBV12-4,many,CASRPRQIGKNTEAFF,TGTGCCAGCAGACCAAGACAGATAGGAAAGAACACTGAAGCTTTCTTT
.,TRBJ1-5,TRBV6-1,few,CASSGGRRNQPQHF,TGTGCCAGCAGTGGGGGAAGGCGCAATCAGCCCCAGCATTTT
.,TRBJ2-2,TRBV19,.,CASSIGLTGELFF,TGTGCCAGTAGTATAGGACTAACCGGGGAGCTGTTTTTT
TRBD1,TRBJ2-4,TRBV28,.,CASSYPWDSPAKNIQYF,TGTGCCAGCAGTTACCCCTGGGACAGCCCAGCCAAAAACATTCAGTACTTC
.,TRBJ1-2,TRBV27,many,CASSLTGGQGGGYTF,TGTGCCAGCAGTTTAACGGGGGGGCAGGGAGGTGGCTACACCTTC
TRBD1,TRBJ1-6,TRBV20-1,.,CSARVTGDSPLHF,TGCAGTGCTAGAGTAACAGGGGATTCACCCCTCCACTTT
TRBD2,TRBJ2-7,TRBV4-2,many,CASSHSGRANEQYF,TGTGCCAGCAGCCATAGCGGGAGGGCCAACGAGCAGTACTTC
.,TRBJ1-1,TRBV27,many,CASSRIGNTEAFF,TGTGCCAGCAGCAGGATAGGGAACACTGAAGCTTTCTTT
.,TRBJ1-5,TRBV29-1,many,CSVAQDSHQPQHF,TGCAGCGTAGCCCAGGACAGTCATCAGCCCCAGCATTTT
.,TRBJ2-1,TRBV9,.,CASSAPKGLTGNNEQFF,TGTGCCAGCAGCGCCCCGAAAGGATTGACGGGAAACAATGAGCAGTTCTTC
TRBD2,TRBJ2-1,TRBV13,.,CASSVAGEGNEQFF,TGTGCCAGCAGCGTAGCGGGAGAGGGGAATGAGCAGTTCTTC
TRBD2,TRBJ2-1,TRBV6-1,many,CASTREGNNEQFF,TGTGCCAGCACGCGGGAGGGGAACAATGAGCAGTTCTTC
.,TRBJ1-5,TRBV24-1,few,CATANREALRPQHF,TGTGCCACAGCCAACAGGGAAGCTCTTAGGCCCCAGCATTTT
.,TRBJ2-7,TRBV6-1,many,CATWSESYEQYF,TGTGCCACCTGGTCAGAGTCCTACGAGCAGTACTTC
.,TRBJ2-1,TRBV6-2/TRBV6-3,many,CASSDPRGFGDEQFF,TGTGCCAGCAGTGACCCTAGGGGGTTCGGGGATGAGCAGTTCTTC
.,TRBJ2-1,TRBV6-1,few,CASTRGVGEQFF,TGTGCCAGCACCCGAGGGGTGGGGGAGCAGTTCTTC
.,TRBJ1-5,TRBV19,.,CASSNRWGSQPQHF,TGTGCCAGTAGTAACCGGTGGGGAAGTCAGCCCCAGCATTTT
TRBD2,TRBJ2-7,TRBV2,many,CASSVGLAGVYEQYF,TGTGCCAGCAGTGTTGGACTAGCGGGTGTTTACGAGCAGTACTTC
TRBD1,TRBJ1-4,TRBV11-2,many,CASSSWDRHNEKLFF,TGTGCCAGCAGCTCGTGGGACAGGCATAATGAAAAACTGTTTTTT
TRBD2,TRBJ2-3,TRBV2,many,CASWTSRSGDTQYF,TGTGCCAGCTGGACTAGCCGATCGGGAGATACGCAGTATTTT
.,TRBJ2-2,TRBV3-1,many,CASSPRVGGTGELFF,TGTGCCAGCAGCCCCAGGGTGGGCGGCACCGGGGAGCTGTTTTTT